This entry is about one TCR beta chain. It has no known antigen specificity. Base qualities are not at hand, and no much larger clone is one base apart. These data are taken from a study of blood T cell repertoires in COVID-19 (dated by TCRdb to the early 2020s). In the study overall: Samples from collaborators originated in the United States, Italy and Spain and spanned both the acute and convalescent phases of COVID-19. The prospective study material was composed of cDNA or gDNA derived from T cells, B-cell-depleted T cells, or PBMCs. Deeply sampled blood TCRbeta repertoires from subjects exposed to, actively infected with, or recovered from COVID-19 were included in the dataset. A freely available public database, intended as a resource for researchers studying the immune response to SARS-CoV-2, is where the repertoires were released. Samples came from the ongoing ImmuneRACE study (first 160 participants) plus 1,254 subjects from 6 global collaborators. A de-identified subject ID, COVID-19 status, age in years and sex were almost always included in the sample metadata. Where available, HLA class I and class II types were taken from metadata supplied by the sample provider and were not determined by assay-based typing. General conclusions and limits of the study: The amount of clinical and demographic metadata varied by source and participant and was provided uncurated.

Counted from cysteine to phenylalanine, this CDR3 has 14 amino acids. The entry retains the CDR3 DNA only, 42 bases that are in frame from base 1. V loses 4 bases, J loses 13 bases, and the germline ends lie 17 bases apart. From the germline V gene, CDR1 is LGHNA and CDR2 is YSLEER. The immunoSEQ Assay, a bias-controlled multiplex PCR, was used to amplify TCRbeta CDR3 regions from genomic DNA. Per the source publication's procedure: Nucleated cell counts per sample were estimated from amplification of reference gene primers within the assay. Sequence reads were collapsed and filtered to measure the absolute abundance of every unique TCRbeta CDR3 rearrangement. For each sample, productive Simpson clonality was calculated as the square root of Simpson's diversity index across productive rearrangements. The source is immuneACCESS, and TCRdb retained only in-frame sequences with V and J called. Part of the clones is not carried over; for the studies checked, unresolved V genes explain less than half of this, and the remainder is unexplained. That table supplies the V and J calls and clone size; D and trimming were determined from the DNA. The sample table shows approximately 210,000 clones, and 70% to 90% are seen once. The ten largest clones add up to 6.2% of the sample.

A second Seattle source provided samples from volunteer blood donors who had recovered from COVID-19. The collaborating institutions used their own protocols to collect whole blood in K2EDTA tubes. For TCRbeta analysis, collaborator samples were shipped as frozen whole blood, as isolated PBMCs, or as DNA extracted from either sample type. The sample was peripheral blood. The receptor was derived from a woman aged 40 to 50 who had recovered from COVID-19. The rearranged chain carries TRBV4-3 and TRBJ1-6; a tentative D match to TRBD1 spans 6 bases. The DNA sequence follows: TGCGCCAGCAGCCTCGAGAGTCGCCAGGGGCCCCTCCACTTT. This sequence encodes CASSLESRQGPLHF.